The rows below give T cell receptor beta chains drawn from one sample of a study of shared clonotypes between healthy human individuals. Measured with immunoSEQ multiplex PCR; TCRdb has only the in-frame clones, and not every one. The table lists roughly 2.2 million clones, less than 95% of them singletons. Sequences were obtained from naive CD4+ T cells from PBMCs. The receptors shown here come from a man between 18 and 29 years old in good health. Some clones in this sample may be carry-over from other donors' samples. Both conserved end residues are part of each CDR3. The D gene is left open where the match is weak. Some rows have no size entry. The others give once, few or many, or a class for an expanded clone.

NA	TRBV5-6	NA	TRBJ1-3	TGTGCCAGCAGCTTCAAACCCTCTGGAAACACCATATATTTT	CASSFKPSGNTIYF
NA	TRBV7-2	NA	TRBJ1-1	TGTGCCAGCAGCCGACTCACAGGGAGATCCCTAGCTTTCTTT	CASSRLTGRSLAFF
TRBD2	TRBV5-1	NA	TRBJ2-7	TGCGCCAGCAGCTTGGCACTAGCGGGGCCCTACCATAGCTTC	CASSLALAGPYHSF
NA	TRBV27	NA	TRBJ2-3	TGTGCCAGCAGTTTAAGGGCTGCGGGCCGCACAGATACGCAGTATTTT	CASSLRAAGRTDTQYF
NA	TRBV6-5	NA	TRBJ2-5	TGTGCCAGCCGTACCCCTAGTAACCAAGAGACCCAGTACTTC	CASRTPSNQETQYF
NA	TRBV9	NA	TRBJ2-5	TGTGCCAGCAGCCCCTATCTAGGAATAGAGACCCAGTACTTC	CASSPYLGIETQYF
NA	TRBV2	NA	TRBJ2-1	TGTGCCAGCAGTGATACCGGTGAGCAGTTCTTC	CASSDTGEQFF
NA	TRBV28	NA	TRBJ2-2	TGTGCCAGCAGTTTATCCCCTCCGGCGAACACCGGGGAGCTGTTTTTT	CASSLSPPANTGELFF
TRBD2	TRBV7-2	NA	TRBJ2-3	TGTGCCAGCAGACCGGGACTAGCGGGCGCAGATACGCAGTATTTT	CASRPGLAGADTQYF
NA	TRBV6-6	NA	TRBJ2-7	TGTGCCAGCAGTGACCCGGGGTCAGGGTTCTACGAGCAGTACTTC	CASSDPGSGFYEQYF
TRBD1	TRBV10-2	NA	TRBJ1-4	TGCGCCAGCAGTGAGTCGGGGCGCGGGACAGGGAATGAAAAACTGTTTTTT	CASSESGRGTGNEKLFF
NA	TRBV27	once	TRBJ1-5	TGTGCCAGCAGAATGATTACCGGGACGTTCAATCAGCCCCAGCATTTT	CASRMITGTFNQPQHF
NA	TRBV28	NA	TRBJ2-7	TGTGCCAGCAGTTTATCAAGCCCGAGAGAGCAGTACTTC	CASSLSSPREQYF
NA	TRBV7-2	NA	TRBJ1-1	TGTGCCAGCAGCTTCCCACTTCAGGGACCAAAGGACACTGAAGCTTTCTTT	CASSFPLQGPKDTEAFF
NA	TRBV28	NA	TRBJ2-3	TGTGCCAGCAGACAAACTAGCCCGGGGACAGATACGCAGTATTTT	CASRQTSPGTDTQYF
TRBD1	TRBV5-1	NA	TRBJ1-5	TGCGCCAGCAGCTTCCAACCGACAGGGAATAATCAGCCCCAGCATTTT	CASSFQPTGNNQPQHF
TRBD1	TRBV28	NA	TRBJ2-3	TGTGCCAGCAGCTCTACACCGGGACAGGGAGGTACGCAGTATTTT	CASSSTPGQGGTQYF
TRBD2	TRBV7-9	NA	TRBJ2-5	TGTGCGAGCGCAGCGGGAGGGGGCGAGACCCAGTACTTC	CASAAGGGETQYF
NA	TRBV28	NA	TRBJ2-7	TGTGCCAGCAGTTTAACAGTCAGAAACTCCTACGAGCAGTACTTC	CASSLTVRNSYEQYF
NA	TRBV18	NA	TRBJ1-1	TGTGCCAGCTCACTCAACCCGGGGGACACTGAAGCTTTCTTT	CASSLNPGDTEAFF
TRBD2	TRBV6-6	NA	TRBJ2-5	TGTGCCAGCAGAGATAGCGGGAGGGATGAGACCCAGTACTTC	CASRDSGRDETQYF
TRBD1	TRBV29-1	NA	TRBJ1-1	TGCAGCGTTGGAATGCCGACAGGGAGGACTGAAGCTTTCTTT	CSVGMPTGRTEAFF
NA	TRBV18	NA	TRBJ2-5	TGTGCCAGCTCACCTGACAGACAAGAGACCCAGTACTTC	CASSPDRQETQYF
NA	TRBV9	NA	TRBJ2-7	TGTGCCAGCAGCCAGACACCAAGCTCCTACGAGCAGTACTTC	CASSQTPSSYEQYF
NA	TRBV6-6	NA	TRBJ1-5	TGTGCCAGCCGGTCGAGCAATCAGCCCCAGCATTTT	CASRSSNQPQHF
NA	TRBV28	NA	TRBJ2-7	TGTGCCAGCAGGTCTAGCTTCTACGAGCAGTACTTC	CASRSSFYEQYF
NA	TRBV28	NA	TRBJ1-2	TGTGCCAGCAAAAGCTATGGCTACACCTTC	CASKSYGYTF
TRBD1	TRBV5-1	once	TRBJ2-3	TGCGCCAGCAGCTTACAGGGGGGAGATACGCAGTATTTT	CASSLQGGDTQYF
NA	TRBV6-5	NA	TRBJ2-1	TGTGCCAGCAGTGCTTGGGGGGACAATGAGCAGTTCTTC	CASSAWGDNEQFF
NA	TRBV5-1	NA	TRBJ1-4	TGCGCCAGCAGCTTGGCGGGCGGGGAAAAACTGTTTTTT	CASSLAGGEKLFF
TRBD1	TRBV5-8	NA	TRBJ1-5	TGTGCCAGCAGCTTGGGACAGGGCGTGGGCAATCAGCCCCAGCATTTT	CASSLGQGVGNQPQHF
NA	TRBV7-2	NA	TRBJ2-3	TGTGCCAGCAGCCACCGTCCTCTAGACGGCACAGATACGCAGTATTTT	CASSHRPLDGTDTQYF
NA	TRBV5-1	NA	TRBJ2-5	TGCGCCAGCAGCCGGCAGGGGACCGACAGTGTGGAGACCCAGTACTTC	CASSRQGTDSVETQYF
NA	TRBV5-6	NA	TRBJ2-1	TGTGCCAGCAGCTTGTTTTGGCAGGGTGGCAATGAGCAGTTCTTC	CASSLFWQGGNEQFF
NA	TRBV29-1	NA	TRBJ1-1	TGCAGCGTTGGAGGTGATGTGAACACTGAAGCTTTCTTT	CSVGGDVNTEAFF
NA	TRBV4-1	NA	TRBJ2-6	TGCGCCAGCAGCCAAGAGGGGGGGGGCAGGGTGGCGGCTGGGGCCAACGTCCTGACTTTC	CASSQEGGGRVAAGANVLTF
TRBD1	TRBV6-5	NA	TRBJ1-2	TGTGCCAGCAGTCAAGGGGACAGTTATGGCTACACCTTC	CASSQGDSYGYTF
NA	TRBV4-2	NA	TRBJ2-1	TGTGCCAGCAGCCAAGTAAGGGCGGTTTACAATGAGCAGTTCTTC	CASSQVRAVYNEQFF
TRBD1	TRBV6-1	NA	TRBJ1-5	TGTGCCAGCAGGGACAGGGCCGATAGCAATCAGCCCCAGCATTTT	CASRDRADSNQPQHF
NA	TRBV6-4	NA	TRBJ1-1	TGTGCCAGCAGAGGACGGGGCGGAACCAGTAGCGGGGGCACTGAAGCTTTCTTT	CASRGRGGTSSGGTEAFF
TRBD1	TRBV5-4	NA	TRBJ2-5	TGTGCCAGCAGCTTGGGGGGACAGAGCCAGACCCAGTACTTC	CASSLGGQSQTQYF
TRBD1	TRBV28	NA	TRBJ2-7	TGTGCCAGCAGTTTAGGACAGGGTGGAGGCGAGCAGTACTTC	CASSLGQGGGEQYF
TRBD1	TRBV25-1	few	TRBJ1-4	TGTGCCAGCAGGGACAGGCATGAAAAACTGTTTTTT	CASRDRHEKLFF
NA	TRBV7-2	NA	TRBJ1-5	TGTGCCAGCAGCTTAGCCAGGCAGGGCCCCCAGCATTTT	CASSLARQGPQHF
NA	TRBV5-1	NA	TRBJ2-3	TGCGCCAGCAGCCAGGACCCCAACACAGATACGCAGTATTTT	CASSQDPNTDTQYF
NA	TRBV5-4	NA	TRBJ2-1	TGTGCCAGCAGCTTGGAGGCGAGCTACAATGAGCAGTTCTTC	CASSLEASYNEQFF
NA	TRBV7-2	NA	TRBJ1-1	TGTGCCAGCAGCCAATTCAGGGGGAACACTGAAGCTTTCTTT	CASSQFRGNTEAFF
TRBD2	TRBV7-8	NA	TRBJ2-5	TGTGCCAGCAGGGGGACTAGACACAAGGGGACCCAGTACTTC	CASRGTRHKGTQYF